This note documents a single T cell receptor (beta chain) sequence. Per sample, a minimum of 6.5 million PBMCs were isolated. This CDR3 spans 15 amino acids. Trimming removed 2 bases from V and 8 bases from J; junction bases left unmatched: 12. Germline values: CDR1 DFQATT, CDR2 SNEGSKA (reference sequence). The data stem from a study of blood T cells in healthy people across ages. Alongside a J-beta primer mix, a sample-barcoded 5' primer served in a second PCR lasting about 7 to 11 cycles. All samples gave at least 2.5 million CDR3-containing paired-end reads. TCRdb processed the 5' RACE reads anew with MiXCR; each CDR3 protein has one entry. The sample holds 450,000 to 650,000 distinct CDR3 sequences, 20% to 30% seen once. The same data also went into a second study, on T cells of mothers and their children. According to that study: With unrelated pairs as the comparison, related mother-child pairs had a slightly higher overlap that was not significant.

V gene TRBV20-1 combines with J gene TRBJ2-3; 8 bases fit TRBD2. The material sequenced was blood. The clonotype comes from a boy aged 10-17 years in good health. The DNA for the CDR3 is TGCAGTGCTAGATCCTACGAAGCGGGAGATGCTACGCAGTATTTT. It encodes CSARSYEAGDATQYF.